The 27 T cell receptor beta chains below all came from one sample that was sequenced in a study of T cell changes during pregnancy in multiple sclerosis. TCRdb's table, derived via immunoSEQ multiplex PCR, lists solely in-frame clones and lacks some. The profile covers 60,000 to 70,000 clones, with approximately 93% appearing a single time and 1.4% taken by the ten largest. The sample here was peripheral blood, taken in the second trimester of pregnancy. The receptor set was obtained from a female donor with multiple sclerosis, enrolled in a pregnancy study.

The chain is built from TRBV5-1 and TRBJ2-3, with 8 bases lining up with TRBD1. V shed 4 bases and J 0 bases; nucleotides not matched to a gene: 7. CDR3 length equals 16 residues. Germline V gives CDR1 SGHRS, CDR2 YFSETQ. CDR3 in amino acids: CASSPPGQVSTDTQYF. The CDR3 DNA reads TGCGCCAGCAGCCCTCCGGGACAGGTTAGCACAGATACGCAGTATTTT. The full variable domain, in which reference TRBV5-1 and TRBJ2-3 provide the parts outside the CDR3, is KAGVTQTPRYLIKTRGQQVTLSCSPISGHRSVSWYQQTPGQGLQFLFEYFSETQRNKGNFPGRFSGRQFSNSRSEMNVSTLELGDSALYLCASSPPGQVSTDTQYFGPGTRLTVL.

J is TRBJ1-2 and V is TRBV30; D not certain. CDR1 and CDR2 (germline): GTSNPN, SVGIG (reference sequence). This CDR3 is built from 13 residues. V shed 1 base and J shed 4 bases, with 10 bases lying between them. CDR3 DNA: TGTGCCTGGAGTGCACAAACATCCTATGGCTACACCTTC. This translates into CAWSAQTSYGYTF.

V and J are TRBV5-1 and TRBJ2-3; 8 bases line up with TRBD1. The V segment lost 4 bases and the J segment 0 bases; nucleotides outside the gene matches: 7. The CDR3 length is 16 residues. Per germline, CDR1 SGHRS and CDR2 YFSETQ. Written as DNA, the CDR3 is TGCGCCAGCAGCATAGGACAGGGACGAAGCACAGATACGCAGTATTTT. Translation: CASSIGQGRSTDTQYF.

This chain links TRBV29-1 with TRBJ2-7; 9 nucleotides align to TRBD1. V shed 0 bases and J 4 bases; nucleotides not matched to a gene: 7. CDR1 and CDR2 (germline): SQVTM, ANQGSEA. The CDR3 loop spans 15 amino acids. CDR3 coding DNA: TGCAGCGTTGAAGATCCCCGGACAGGGGCTTACGAGCAGTACTTC. Translating it yields CSVEDPRTGAYEQYF.

The rearrangement uses TRBV4-2 and TRBJ2-3; unclear D gene. The germline V gene has CDR1 LGHNA and CDR2 YNFKEQ. The CDR3 extends over 15 amino acids. V shed 1 base and J shed 4 bases, with 12 bases lying between them. DNA of the CDR3: TGTGCCAGCAGCCAAGGGGTTAGCAGCTCAGATACGCAGTATTTT. Translation: CASSQGVSSSDTQYF.

The chain recombines TRBV5-5 with TRBJ2-7, with TRBD1 identical over 11 bases. Germline loops: CDR1 SGHKS, CDR2 YYEKEE (reference sequence). The ends lost 5 bases at V and 2 bases at J; junction bases unmatched: 12. The CDR3 extends over 17 amino acids. CDR3 sequence (DNA): TGTGCCAGCAGTATGGAGGTCGGGGACAGGGGGACCTACGAGCAGTACTTC. Residues: CASSMEVGDRGTYEQYF.

The V and J genes are TRBV19 and TRBJ1-2; D may be TRBD1 (5 bases). From germline, CDR1 is LNHDA and CDR2 SQIVND (reference sequence). This CDR3 comprises 14 residues. Trimming removed 4 bases at V and 9 bases at J, with 18 bases between. CDR3 region: CASSTGQGFTSYTF. Here the CDR3 DNA reads TGTGCCAGTAGTACAGGACAAGGGTTTACGAGCTACACCTTC. Based on the CDR3 plus reference TRBV19 and TRBJ1-2, the full variable domain is DGGITQSPKYLFRKEGQNVTLSCEQNLNHDAMYWYRQDPGQGLRLIYYSQIVNDFQKGDIAEGYSVSREKKESFPLTVTSAQKNPTAFYLCASSTGQGFTSYTFGSGTRLTVV.

This clone came up once. The rearrangement joins TRBV4-1 to TRBJ1-5; D may be TRBD1 (5 bases). Germline V gives CDR1 MGHRA, CDR2 YSYEKL. V shed 2 bases and J shed 0 bases, with 20 bases lying between them. This CDR3 has 19 residues. CDR3 protein: CASSQPDGTDYNSNQPQHF. DNA for the CDR3: TGCGCCAGCAGCCAACCCGACGGGACGGACTATAATAGCAATCAGCCCCAGCATTTT.

The chain joins TRBV9 to TRBJ2-7; D remains ambiguous. The V gene's germline CDR1 is SGDLS and CDR2 YYNGEE. This CDR3 region has 12 residues. Trimming removed 10 bases from V and 3 bases from J, with 14 bases in between. This CDR3 is CADAASIYEQYF. In nucleotides, the CDR3 is TGTGCCGATGCGGCTAGTATCTACGAGCAGTACTTC. The full variable domain, its missing parts supplied by reference TRBV9 and TRBJ2-7, is DSGVTQTPKHLITATGQRVTLRCSPRSGDLSVYWYQQSLDQGLQFLIQYYNGEERAKGNILERFSAQQFPDLHSELNLSSLELGDSALYFCADAASIYEQYFGPGTRLTVT.

For the CDR3, the DNA is TGTGCCAGCAATGACAGGCACTACGAGCAGTACTTC. The encoded protein is CASNDRHYEQYF. J is TRBJ2-7 and V is TRBV28; the D gene is possibly TRBD1 (6 bases). CDR1 MDHEN and CDR2 SYDVKM come from the germline V gene. The CDR3 totals 12 residues. With 7 bases removed from V and 3 bases from J, the gap between germline ends came to 10 bases.

The rearrangement links TRBV30 to TRBJ1-4, with D perhaps TRBD1 (6 bases). The CDR3 consists of 14 residues. Germline CDR1 reads GTSNPN; CDR2 reads SVGIG (reference sequence). The V and J ends lost 0 bases and 8 bases respectively, with 13 bases between them. The CDR3 DNA reads TGTGCCTGGAGTGTAGGGGGGGGTCGAGAAAAACTGTTTTTT. It specifies CAWSVGGGREKLFF.

CDR3 DNA sequence: TGTGCCAGCAGCTCCCTGACAGGGGGCGCCGGAGCTAATGAAAAACTGTTTTTT. This translates into CASSSLTGGAGANEKLFF. V and J are TRBV13 and TRBJ1-4, with 10 bases identical to TRBD1. V dropped 4 bases and J dropped 3; count of bases not matched to a gene: 11. The CDR3 spans 18 residues. The germline gives CDR1 PRHDT, CDR2 FYEKMQ (reference sequence).

V usage is TRBV5-1 and J usage is TRBJ2-3, with 12 bases fitting TRBD2. This CDR3 is built from 16 residues. Germline lookup yields CDR1 SGHRS and CDR2 YFSETQ. Losses at the gene ends were 3 bases for V and 2 bases for J; bases not matched to a gene: 4. The CDR3 reads CASSSGLAGPTDTQYF. The CDR3 DNA follows: TGCGCCAGCAGCTCGGGACTAGCGGGTCCCACAGATACGCAGTATTTT.

This rearrangement joins TRBV6-1 to TRBJ1-3; D gene unclear. This CDR3 has 14 residues. Trimming stripped 7 bases from V and 2 bases from J, with 12 bases between. Germline lookup yields CDR1 MNHNS and CDR2 SASEGT. The CDR3 DNA reads as TGTGCCAGCAACGACGGACTCCCTGGAAACACCATATATTTT. Its protein is CASNDGLPGNTIYF.

The genes are TRBV5-8 and TRBJ2-5; 13 positions agree with TRBD2. Germline V gene data show CDR1 as SGHTS and CDR2 as YDEGEE. Trimming took 3 bases from V and 1 from J; bases not matched to a gene: 9. The CDR3 loop spans 18 amino acids. The CDR3 bases are TGTGCCAGCAGCTGGGGGCGGACTAGCGGGGGCCCCCAAGAGACCCAGTACTTC. Amino acid sequence: CASSWGRTSGGPQETQYF.

The chain has TRBV7-8 and TRBJ1-3; D unresolved. This CDR3 comprises 16 residues. V lost 1 base to trimming and J lost 0 bases, with 10 bases between them. Germline V CDR1 and CDR2: SGHVS, FQNEAQ. The CDR3 region is CASSLDGGLSGNTIYF. The CDR3 nucleotides read TGTGCCAGCAGCTTAGACGGCGGCCTCTCTGGAAACACCATATATTTT.

This clone was seen ten or more times. The chain recombines TRBV4-2 with TRBJ2-2, with 15 bases identical to TRBD2. CDR3 size: 19 residues. Trimming removed 4 bases from V and 7 bases from J; junction bases left unmatched: 13. Germline assignment: CDR1 LGHNA and CDR2 YNFKEQ. DNA for the CDR3: TGTGCCAGCAGCCCCCTACGGACTAGCGGGGGGGCCGAGAGCGGGGAGCTGTTTTTT. Translated: CASSPLRTSGGAESGELFF.

The CDR3: CASSFGTEYEKLFF. The CDR3 region has the DNA TGCGCCAGCAGCTTCGGGACAGAGTATGAAAAACTGTTTTTT. The V call is TRBV5-1, the J call TRBJ1-4; 7 nucleotides agree with TRBD1. CDR3 length: 14 residues. CDR1 and CDR2 from the germline V gene are SGHRS and YFSETQ. V lost 2 bases to trimming and J lost 6 bases; unmatched junction nucleotides: 4.

Only one count was recorded for this clone. V and J are TRBV7-9 and TRBJ2-2; 9 nucleotides line up with TRBD1. This CDR3 comprises 16 residues. Looked up from germline, CDR1 is SEHNR and CDR2 is FQNEAQ (reference sequence). V shed 5 bases and J 5 bases; nucleotides not matched to a gene: 9. CDR3 bases: TGTGCCAGCAGCCAGGCGGGGACAGGGATAACCGGGGAGCTGTTTTTT. This codes for CASSQAGTGITGELFF.

This clone has more than one count but fewer than ten. The chain recombines TRBV6-1 with TRBJ2-3; 9 nucleotides agree with TRBD2. Per the germline V gene, CDR1 is MNHNS and CDR2 is SASEGT. After removal of 5 bases from V and 2 bases from J, the junction contained 5 bases not matched to a gene. This CDR3 contains 15 residues. The CDR3 region is CASSLLAGDTDTQYF. The DNA of the CDR3 is TGTGCCAGCAGTCTCTTAGCGGGGGACACAGATACGCAGTATTTT.

The V call is TRBV25-1, the J call TRBJ2-1; 7 positions match TRBD2. CDR1 and CDR2 from the germline V gene are MGHDK and SYGVNS. The CDR3 spans 15 residues. V lost 0 bases to trimming and J lost 8 bases; unmatched junction nucleotides: 7. The CDR3 bases are TGTGCCAGCAGTGAATATTGGGGGAGGGGCCATGAGCAGTTCTTC. This codes for CASSEYWGRGHEQFF.

V is TRBV30 and J is TRBJ2-7; TRBD1 aligns across 10 bases. With V trimmed by 0 bases and J by 4 bases, 12 bases remained unmatched. The germline gives CDR1 GTSNPN, CDR2 SVGIG (reference sequence). CDR3 size: 17 residues. The CDR3 reads CAWSVRLSGTGAYEQYF. The DNA for the CDR3 is TGTGCCTGGAGTGTACGGTTGTCCGGGACAGGGGCTTACGAGCAGTACTTC.

V is TRBV30 and J is TRBJ2-3; TRBD1 matches at 8 bases. CDR1 and CDR2 from the germline V gene are GTSNPN and SVGIG (reference sequence). The CDR3 is 14 amino acids. The V gene end was trimmed by 0 bases and the J gene end by 1 base; junction bases not matched to a gene: 0. In DNA, the CDR3 is TGTGCCTGGAGTGTACAGGGGGGCACAGATACGCAGTATTTT. It specifies CAWSVQGGTDTQYF.

The rearrangement uses TRBV30 and TRBJ1-3, with no clear D. Looked up from germline, CDR1 is GTSNPN and CDR2 is SVGIG (reference sequence). The V end was cut by 1 base, the J end by 1 base, with 5 bases between. The CDR3 runs to 13 residues. This chain's CDR3 is CAWSAGSGNTIYF. The CDR3 DNA follows: TGTGCCTGGAGTGCCGGGTCTGGAAACACCATATATTTT.

The chain carries TRBV5-1 and TRBJ2-1; 9 bases line up with TRBD1. Germline V gives CDR1 SGHRS, CDR2 YFSETQ. The CDR3 length is 14 residues. Germline trimming cut 3 bases from V and 5 bases from J; bases unmatched to any gene: 3. The CDR3 sequence is CASSSRTGDNEQFF. CDR3 in DNA: TGCGCCAGCAGCTCCCGGACAGGGGACAATGAGCAGTTCTTC.

This chain links TRBV5-1 with TRBJ2-1, with D possibly matching TRBD1 (6 bases). V dropped 5 bases and J dropped 0 bases, with 12 bases sitting between them. CDR1 and CDR2 from the germline V gene are SGHRS and YFSETQ. The CDR3 covers 15 residues. CDR3 residues: CASRPQGSSYNEQFF. CDR3 coding DNA: TGCGCCAGCAGGCCACAGGGAAGCTCCTACAATGAGCAGTTCTTC.

The chain joins TRBV10-1 to TRBJ1-2, with 8 bases that match TRBD1. The CDR3 extends over 15 amino acids. V shed 9 bases and J 3 bases; nucleotides not matched to a gene: 12. Looked up from germline, CDR1 is WNHNN and CDR2 is SYGVQD (reference sequence). CDR3 sequence (DNA): TGCGCCAGAGGCGGCATTCCGGACAGGGACTATGGCTACACCTTC. Translated: CARGGIPDRDYGYTF.